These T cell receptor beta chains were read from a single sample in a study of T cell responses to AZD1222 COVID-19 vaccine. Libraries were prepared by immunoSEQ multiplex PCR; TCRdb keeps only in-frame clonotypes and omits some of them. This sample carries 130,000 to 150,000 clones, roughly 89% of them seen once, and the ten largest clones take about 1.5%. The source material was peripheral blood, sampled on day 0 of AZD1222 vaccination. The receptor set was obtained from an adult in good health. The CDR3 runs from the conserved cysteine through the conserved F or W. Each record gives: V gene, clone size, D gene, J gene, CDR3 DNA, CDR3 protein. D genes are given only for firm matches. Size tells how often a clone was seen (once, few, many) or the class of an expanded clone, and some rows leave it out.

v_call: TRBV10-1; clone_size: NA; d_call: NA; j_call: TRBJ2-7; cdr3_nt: TGCGCCAGCAGTGACCAGTATTACGAGCAGTACTTC; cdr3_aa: CASSDQYYEQYF
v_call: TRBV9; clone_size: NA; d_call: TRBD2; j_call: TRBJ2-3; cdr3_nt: TGTGCCAGCAGCGTAGGGGTCCTAGCGGGAGCCACAGATACGCAGTATTTT; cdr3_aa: CASSVGVLAGATDTQYF
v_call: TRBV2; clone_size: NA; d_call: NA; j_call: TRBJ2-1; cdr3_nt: TGTGCCAGCAGTGAGGAAGTACGGGATGAGCAGTTCTTC; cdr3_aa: CASSEEVRDEQFF
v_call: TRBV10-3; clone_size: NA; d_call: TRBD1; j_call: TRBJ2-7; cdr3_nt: TGTGCCATCAGTGAGAAGATCGGGACAGGTTATACCTACGAGCAGTACTTC; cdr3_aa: CAISEKIGTGYTYEQYF
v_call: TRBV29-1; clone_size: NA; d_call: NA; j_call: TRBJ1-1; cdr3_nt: TGCAGCGTTGAAGCCCAACCAGGGACTGTTACTGAAGCTTTCTTT; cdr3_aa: CSVEAQPGTVTEAFF
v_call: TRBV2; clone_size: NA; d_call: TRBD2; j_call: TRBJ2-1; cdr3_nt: TGTGCCAGCAGTGTGGGGCTAGCGGGGGCCCATGAGCAGTTCTTC; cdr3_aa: CASSVGLAGAHEQFF
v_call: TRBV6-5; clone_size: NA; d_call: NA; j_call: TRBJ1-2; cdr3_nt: TGTGCCAGCAGTTACGGCAGGTTGGGTGGCTACACCTTC; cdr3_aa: CASSYGRLGGYTF
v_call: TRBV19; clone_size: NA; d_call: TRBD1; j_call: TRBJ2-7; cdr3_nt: TGTGCCACGGCAGAACAGGGGGTTTCCGAGCAGTACTTC; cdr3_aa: CATAEQGVSEQYF
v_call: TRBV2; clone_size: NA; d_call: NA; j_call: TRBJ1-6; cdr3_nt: TGTGCCACCCACCCCCCAGGACTTAATAATTCACCCCTCCACTTT; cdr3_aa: CATHPPGLNNSPLHF
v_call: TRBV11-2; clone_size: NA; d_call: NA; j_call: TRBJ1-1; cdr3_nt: TGTGCCAGCAGCTTAGGGTCGGGGAACACTGAAGCTTTCTTT; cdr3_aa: CASSLGSGNTEAFF
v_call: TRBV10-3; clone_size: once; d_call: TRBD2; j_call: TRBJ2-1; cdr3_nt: TGTGCCATCAGTGAGTCCAGCGGGAGGGCCGGGGATGAGCAGTTCTTC; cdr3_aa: CAISESSGRAGDEQFF
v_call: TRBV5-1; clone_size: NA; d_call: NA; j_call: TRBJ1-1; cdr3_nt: TGCGCCAGCAGCTTGGTAAGACCGAACACTGAAGCTTTCTTT; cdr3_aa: CASSLVRPNTEAFF
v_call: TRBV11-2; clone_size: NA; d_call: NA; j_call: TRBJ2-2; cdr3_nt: TGTGCCAGCAGCCGAAGGGGTACGAACACCGGGGAGCTGTTTTTT; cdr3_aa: CASSRRGTNTGELFF